This TCR beta chain originates from a study of a mutant IDH1 vaccine in newly diagnosed glioma. Study in general: In weeks 1, 3, 5, 7, 11, 15, 19 and 23, patients were immunized, eight times in all. A 62.5% male, roughly 40% female split and a mean age of roughly 37 years characterized treated patients. Patients began vaccination 4-6 weeks after radiotherapy alone, or with temozolomide cycles.

About this clone itself: Its antigen is unidentified.

The germline gives CDR1 LGHNA, CDR2 YNFKEQ. The ends lost 0 bases at V and 4 bases at J; junction bases unmatched: 9. This CDR3 region has 17 residues. The method was immunoSEQ multiplex PCR; TCRdb's version includes in-frame clones alone and lacks a portion of them. The sample has 60,000 or so clones; around 89% are singletons. The time point was: week 11, during vaccination. Vaccination comprised doses that each held 300 ug of mutant IDH1 20-mer peptide, plus topical imiquimod. This TCR derives from a man between 40 and 49 years old with glioma. The J gene is TRBJ2-3, the V gene TRBV4-2; TRBD2 matches at 8 bases. Here the sequenced sample was PBMCs, taken from a glioma patient whose treatment included an IDH1 peptide vaccine. The CDR3 DNA reads as TGTGCCAGCAGCCAAGATCAGCCCGGGACTAGTGCAGATACGCAGTATTTT. Its translation is CASSQDQPGTSADTQYF.